The T cell receptor beta chain under discussion was sequenced for a study of regulatory T cells in long-lasting Graves disease. TCR beta libraries were built with iRepertoire HTBI primers and Arm-PCR of CDR3 regions. TCRdb passed the multiplex PCR reads through MiXCR, listing each CDR3 protein once. The sample lists more than 350,000 distinct CDR3 sequences, 21% seen once, with 13% to 15% in the top ten. Time point described: persistent/refractory GD, antithyroid drugs over 5 years with positive TRAb. PBMC RNA served as the TCR library source. As a group, patients came from one endocrinology department in Xi'an, China. This CDR3 spans 14 amino acids. Trimming removed 5 bases from V and 3 bases from J, with 16 bases in between. The V gene's germline CDR1 is SQVTM and CDR2 ANQGSEA.

The material sequenced was peripheral blood mononuclear cells (PBMCs), taken when the disease was refractory, from a patient treated with antithyroid drugs. The V and J genes are TRBV29-1 and TRBJ2-5, with D unclear. The sequence came from a female donor with Graves disease. CDR3 protein: CSVTPIEIEETQYF. CDR3 DNA: TGCAGCGTTACCCCAATCGAGATTGAAGAGACCCAGTACTTC.